Described below is a single T cell receptor (beta chain) sequence and its context. The antigen remains undetermined. Via MiXCR, TCRdb re-called the RT-PCR reads, giving one row per CDR3 protein. The data contain roughly 4,400 distinct CDR3 sequences, approximately 83% of them seen just once; the ten biggest clones take up about 3%. The data are from a study of yellow fever vaccine responses in identical twins. Study-wide results and caveats: Each twin's T cell response to the vaccine was reported to look partly convergent and partly personalized.

This CDR3 has 16 residues. V lost 5 bases to trimming and J lost 2 bases, with 19 bases between them. Germline V gene sequence: CDR1 LNHNV, CDR2 YYDKDF (reference sequence). This material consisted of T cells from blood (PBMCs), unsorted or a sorted subset (not recorded which), taken before or after yellow fever vaccination (not recorded which). The chain employs TRBV15 and TRBJ2-7; weak D call: TRBD1 (6 bases). The receptor was isolated from a woman in her late teens or twenties who received the yellow fever vaccine. The CDR3 loop is CATSSSGTPGAYEQYF. In DNA, the CDR3 is TGTGCCACCAGCTCCAGTGGGACACCCGGAGCCTACGAGCAGTACTTC.